The rows below give T cell receptor beta chains drawn from one sample of a study of blood T cell repertoires in COVID-19. Clones were sequenced by immunoSEQ multiplex PCR, and TCRdb holds only the in-frame ones, with some missing. This table holds just over 150,000 clones, 85% found once. Specimen: peripheral blood. The receptors were sampled from a human donor with acute or convalescent COVID-19. The donor label of this sample is uncertain. The CDR3 runs from the conserved cysteine through the conserved F or W. The D gene is left open where the match is weak. Clone size is not always given. Where it is, it says once, few, many or a class for expanded clones.

>TRBJ1-5|-|TRBV18|-
TGTGCCAGCTCACCGGCCGGGGGGGATAGCAATCAGCCCCAGCATTTT
CASSPAGGDSNQPQHF
>TRBJ2-2|TRBD1|TRBV5-1|-
TGCGCCAGCAGCCAACAGGGACAGGGAATAGGCACCGGGGAGCTGTTTTTT
CASSQQGQGIGTGELFF
>TRBJ1-2|TRBD1|TRBV18|few
TGTGCCAGCTCACAGGGACAGGGGGTCGACTACACCTTC
CASSQGQGVDYTF
>TRBJ1-6|-|TRBV13|-
TGTGCCAGCAGCCTGCGTGGGAGGGCCGGGAATTCACCCCTCCACTTT
CASSLRGRAGNSPLHF
>TRBJ1-1|-|TRBV7-2|-
TGTGCCAGCAGCTTTTCCGCTGAAGCTTTCTTT
CASSFSAEAFF
>TRBJ2-3|TRBD2|TRBV11-2|-
TGTGCCAGCAGCCTGGGACTAAGCACAGATACGCAGTATTTT
CASSLGLSTDTQYF
>TRBJ1-3|-|TRBV10-1|-
TGCGCCAGCAGTTGGGAGGGACTGGGAAACACCATATATTTT
CASSWEGLGNTIYF
>TRBJ1-2|-|TRBV11-2|-
TGTGCCAGCAGCCCAAATTACTTCACAGGGCTATATGGCTACACCTTC
CASSPNYFTGLYGYTF
>TRBJ2-7|TRBD1|TRBV7-8|-
TGTGCCAGCAGCTTGGGACAGAGGCTTTACGAGCAGTACTTC
CASSLGQRLYEQYF
>TRBJ1-6|-|TRBV7-2|-
TGTGCCAGCAGCTTAGCGGAGGGTATAGGGTCACCCCTCCACTTT
CASSLAEGIGSPLHF
>TRBJ1-2|-|TRBV19|few
TGTGCCAGTAGTACCTCGGGACAAATCAGAAAATATGGCTACACCTTC
CASSTSGQIRKYGYTF
>TRBJ1-4|-|TRBV6-5|-
TGTGCCAGCAGTTCGACCCCCTCTAGAACTAATGAAAAACTGTTTTTT
CASSSTPSRTNEKLFF
>TRBJ2-7|TRBD2|TRBV5-6|-
TGTGCCAGCAGCTCACTAGCGGCAAACTCCTACGAGCAGTACTTC
CASSSLAANSYEQYF
>TRBJ1-2|TRBD1|TRBV24-1|-
TGTGCCACCTCGGACAGGCGATATGGCTACACCTTC
CATSDRRYGYTF
>TRBJ2-1|TRBD2|TRBV3-1/TRBV3-2|-
TGTGCCAGCAGCCCTCGGACTAGCGGGGGTATAAATGAGCAGTTCTTC
CASSPRTSGGINEQFF
>TRBJ1-2|TRBD1|TRBV30|-
TGTGCCTGGAGTGGGGACAGGATGGTGGGTAGCTACACCTTC
CAWSGDRMVGSYTF
>TRBJ2-1|-|TRBV27|-
TGTGCCAGCAGTAAAACTAATGAGCAGTTCTTC
CASSKTNEQFF
>TRBJ1-6|-|TRBV27|once
TGTGCCAGCAGTCTACTCTCCAGGGGCGCGATTCATTCACCCCTCCACTTT
CASSLLSRGAIHSPLHF
>TRBJ1-3|TRBD1|TRBV5-1|-
TGCGCCAGCAAAAGGACAGGGGACTCTGGAAACACCATATATTTT
CASKRTGDSGNTIYF
>TRBJ1-1|-|TRBV10-1|-
TGCGCCAGCAGTGAGTCCGCGGGAGGCACTGAAGCTTTCTTT
CASSESAGGTEAFF
>TRBJ1-5|-|TRBV11-2|-
TGTGCCAGCAGCTCCTCACACAATCAGCCCCAGCATTTT
CASSSSHNQPQHF
>TRBJ1-2|-|TRBV28|-
TGTGCCAGCAATCCGGGGAACGCTAACTATGGCTACACCTTC
CASNPGNANYGYTF
>TRBJ1-4|-|TRBV2|-
TGTGCCAGCAAATTCGTACAGGGCACTAATGAAAAACTGTTTTTT
CASKFVQGTNEKLFF
>TRBJ2-7|-|TRBV4-1|-
TGCGCCAGCAGCCCTACGGTAGTAAGCTCCTACGAGCAGTACTTC
CASSPTVVSSYEQYF
>TRBJ2-2|TRBD1|TRBV5-8|-
TGTGCCAGCAGTTGGTGGCAGGGGGACACCGGGGAGCTGTTTTTT
CASSWWQGDTGELFF
>TRBJ2-1|TRBD1|TRBV7-9|-
TGTGCCAGCAGCCCTAGAATCTGGACAGGATACAATGAGCAGTTCTTC
CASSPRIWTGYNEQFF
>TRBJ1-1|-|TRBV25-1|-
TGTGCCAGCAGTCGTGGAGTAGGTACCGTTGAAGCTTTCTTT
CASSRGVGTVEAFF
>TRBJ2-1|TRBD1|TRBV19|few
TGTGCCAGTAGGGCGACAGGGCTGCAGTTCTTC
CASRATGLQFF
>TRBJ2-5|TRBD2|TRBV5-1|-
TGCGCCAGCAGCCTACAACTAGCGGGGCCGGAGACCCAGTACTTC
CASSLQLAGPETQYF